This TCR beta chain was sequenced in a study of cytomegalovirus exposure and HLA in healthy donors. A note on this clone: Its matching antigen is unknown.

Amplification used 60 Vbeta primers and 13 Jbeta primers. Clones were read by immunoSEQ multiplex PCR, and TCRdb kept only the in-frame ones, dropping some. This table has over 150,000 clones, more than 75% appearing once. General study results and limits: For most subjects, TCR beta sequences were reported to predict HLA-A and HLA-B alleles with accuracy.

With 5 bases removed from V and 8 bases from J, the gap between germline ends came to 10 bases. CDR3 length: 10 amino acids. The germline CDR1 and CDR2 sequences are DFQATT and SNEGSKA (reference sequence). Sequenced: PBMCs. This chain connects TRBV20-1 to TRBJ2-7; D might be TRBD1 (5 bases). This TCR was recovered from a man between 25 and 39 years old in good health and CMV-seropositive. CDR3 residues: CSAARVQQYF. Here the CDR3 DNA reads TGCAGTGCTGCCAGGGTTCAGCAGTACTTC.